One T cell receptor (beta chain) is described in this entry. The data originate from a study of blood T cell repertoires in COVID-19. Study as a whole: Italy, Spain and the United States were the sources of the convalescent and acute COVID-19 samples. T cells, B-cell-depleted T cells, or PBMCs provided the cDNA or gDNA that served as material.

TCRdb's copy holds only in-frame clones and misses some; the assay was immunoSEQ multiplex PCR. This table holds approximately 36,000 clones, around 84% found once. This CDR3 has 16 residues. Trimming removed 2 bases at V and 9 bases at J, with 20 bases between. Looked up from germline, CDR1 is GTSNPN and CDR2 is SVGIG (reference sequence). Followed longitudinally, the Seattle patients had been enrolled during active infection. The rearrangement uses TRBV30 and TRBJ1-6; D is uncertain. The TCR was taken from a man aged 55 to 70 with COVID-19, enrolled during active disease. Sequencing was carried out using peripheral blood. In nucleotides, the CDR3 is TGTGCCTGGAGTCCGACGCTCCACGAGCGCCGTTCACCCCTCCACTTT. Protein: CAWSPTLHERRSPLHF.